A single sample is the source of the 16 T cell receptor beta chains below, sequenced in a study of regulatory T cells in long-lasting Graves disease. Building of the TCR beta libraries involved iRepertoire HTBI primers and Arm-PCR of CDR3 regions. A single record per CDR3 protein comes from TCRdb applying MiXCR to the multiplex PCR reads. The sample comprises approximately 490,000 distinct CDR3 sequences, roughly 16% of which are singletons, and more than 9% rests with the top ten. Time point specified: newly diagnosed GD, antithyroid drugs for less than 3 months. The TCR library was made from RNA that had been extracted from PBMCs in TRIzol. These same data were also listed under a study on T cells in Graves' hyperthyroidism and ophthalmopathy.

The starting material was peripheral blood mononuclear cells (PBMCs), obtained at new diagnosis, from a patient treated with antithyroid drugs. Source of these receptors: a man aged 35 to 55 with Graves disease.

This clonotype was seen many times. V gene TRBV2 combines with J gene TRBJ1-1, with 8 bases aligning to TRBD1. V lost 5 bases, J lost 7 bases, and 6 bases stayed unmatched. CDR1 is SNHLY and CDR2 is FYNNEI in the germline V gene. This CDR3 comprises 13 residues. The DNA for the CDR3 is TGTGCCAGCAGTAACCAGGGGGCGGATGAAGCTTTCTTT. Its protein product is CASSNQGADEAFF.

In this sample, this clonotype turned up many times. V usage is TRBV11-2 and J usage is TRBJ2-7; a possible D gene is TRBD2 (7 bases). The germline V gene has CDR1 SGHAT and CDR2 FQNNGV. This CDR3 spans 16 amino acids. The V and J ends lost 5 bases and 2 bases respectively, with 19 bases between them. CDR3 bases: TGTGCCAGCAGCCCACTGACAGGACTAGGCCCCTACGAGCAGTACTTC. Its protein is CASSPLTGLGPYEQYF.

The chain has TRBV28 and TRBJ2-6; 8 positions agree with TRBD1. V was pared by 2 bases and J by 0 bases, with 3 bases of the junction left unmatched. The CDR3 totals 17 residues. CDR1 is MDHEN and CDR2 is SYDVKM in the germline V gene. The CDR3 DNA is TGTGCCAGCAGTTTAGCAGGGGGCCCCTCTGGGGCCAACGTCCTGACTTTC. Encoded protein: CASSLAGGPSGANVLTF.

This clonotype was observed at least ten times. This chain joins TRBV5-1 and TRBJ2-1; D is unresolved. The CDR3 runs 16 residues. CDR1 is SGHRS and CDR2 is YFSETQ in the germline V gene. V gave up 4 bases and J gave up 0 bases, with 14 bases separating them. This chain's CDR3 is CASSEDPVSSYNEQFF. The CDR3, as DNA: TGCGCCAGCAGCGAGGATCCGGTGAGCTCCTACAATGAGCAGTTCTTC.

This clonotype occurred many times. This chain connects TRBV28 to TRBJ2-3; TRBD1 is a possible D gene (5 bases). The germline V gene has CDR1 MDHEN and CDR2 SYDVKM. The CDR3 consists of 13 residues. Trimming pared 6 bases from V and 4 bases from J, leaving 11 bases between. Written as DNA, the CDR3 is TGTGCCAGCAGGGCAGACAGTTCAGATACGCAGTATTTT. It yields the protein CASRADSSDTQYF.

This clonotype was observed at least ten times. The J gene is TRBJ2-7, the V gene TRBV15; a possible D gene is TRBD1 (6 bases). Per germline, CDR1 LNHNV and CDR2 YYDKDF (reference sequence). This CDR3 has 14 residues. The V gene lost 1 base and the J gene lost 3 bases, with 10 bases spanning the gap. CDR3 sequence (DNA): TGTGCCACCAGCAGAGTGGGGGCAGACTACGAGCAGTACTTC. Translating it yields CATSRVGADYEQYF.

The genes are TRBV6-6 and TRBJ2-4, with D possibly being TRBD1 or TRBD2 (5 bases each). Trimming pared 0 bases from V and 6 bases from J, leaving 12 bases between. The CDR3 covers 15 residues. Per the germline V gene, CDR1 is MNHNY and CDR2 is SVGAGI (reference sequence). In DNA form, the CDR3 reads TGTGCCAGCAGTTACTCGTTGAGGGGAAGAAACATTCAGTACTTC. Protein product: CASSYSLRGRNIQYF.

This clonotype showed up many times. The J gene is TRBJ2-7, the V gene TRBV20-1, with D perhaps TRBD2 (7 bases). Trimming removed 7 bases from V and 4 bases from J, with 23 bases in between. The length of the CDR3 is 15 residues. Germline V lookup: CDR1 DFQATT, CDR2 SNEGSKA (reference sequence). This CDR3 reads CSVGEGGGPEYEQYF. Here the CDR3 DNA reads TGCAGTGTAGGGGAAGGGGGAGGGCCCGAATACGAGCAGTACTTC.

V gene TRBV12-3 or TRBV12-4 combines with J gene TRBJ2-2; 9 bases agree with TRBD2. The CDR3 length is 14 residues. Losses at the gene ends were 6 bases for V and 4 bases for J; bases not matched to a gene: 3. Here the CDR3 DNA reads TGTGCCAGCAGGGGCGGGAGGGTCACCGGGGAGCTGTTTTTT. It is translated as CASRGGRVTGELFF.

This clonotype was observed many times. The chain has TRBV5-8 and TRBJ1-2; perhaps TRBD1 as D (5 bases). This CDR3 comprises 13 residues. Trimming cost V 5 bases and J 6 bases, with 14 bases left between them. Per the germline V gene, CDR1 is SGHTS and CDR2 is YDEGEE. The CDR3 here is CASSTPAGNGYTF. In nucleotides, the CDR3 is TGTGCCAGCAGTACCCCGGCAGGGAATGGCTACACCTTC.

The chain carries TRBV10-3 and TRBJ2-1; 7 nucleotides agree with TRBD2. The CDR3 length is 14 residues. V was pared by 0 bases and J by 8 bases, with 4 bases of the junction left unmatched. Germline V gene data show CDR1 as ENHRY and CDR2 as SYGVKD. CDR3 amino acids: CAISESPGRDEQFF. The CDR3 DNA is TGTGCCATCAGTGAGTCCCCGGGGAGGGATGAGCAGTTCTTC.

V and J are TRBV28 and TRBJ1-5, with 7 bases fitting TRBD1. With 3 bases clipped from V and 0 bases from J, the junction kept 8 bases outside the gene matches. The CDR3 runs 17 residues. Germline V gives CDR1 MDHEN, CDR2 SYDVKM. DNA for the CDR3: TGTGCCAGCAGTTTCGGGACAGACATATATAGCAATCAGCCCCAGCATTTT. Translation: CASSFGTDIYSNQPQHF.

The chain has TRBV2 and TRBJ1-4, with D perhaps TRBD1 (6 bases). The germline CDR1 and CDR2 sequences are SNHLY and FYNNEI. This CDR3 has 15 residues. Deletions cut 7 bases from V and 0 bases from J, with 12 bases between. The CDR3 DNA reads as TGTGCCAGCACCTGGGACACCGCAACTAATGAAAAACTGTTTTTT. As protein: CASTWDTATNEKLFF.

This clonotype was seen many times. A read error may account for a junction end that differs from germline. The chain has TRBV28 and TRBJ2-5; 7 nucleotides match TRBD1. Germline values: CDR1 MDHEN, CDR2 SYDVKM. This CDR3 has 13 amino acids. DNA for the CDR3: TGTGCCAGCAGGGGGACAGAGCAAGAGAACCAGTACTTC. This sequence encodes CASRGTEQENQYF.

This clonotype was seen at least ten times. This chain connects TRBV12-3 or TRBV12-4 to TRBJ2-1, with 8 bases aligning to TRBD2. Trimming removed 4 bases from V and 9 bases from J; junction bases left unmatched: 11. The CDR3 has 15 residues. CDR3 loop: CASSSFREGLVEQFF. The CDR3 DNA reads TGTGCCAGCAGTTCCTTTCGGGAGGGCCTGGTTGAGCAGTTCTTC.

This clonotype was seen more than once but under ten times. V usage is TRBV28 and J usage is TRBJ1-5; D possibly corresponds to TRBD1 (6 bases). Trimming cost V 7 bases and J 6 bases, with 13 bases left between them. The CDR3 runs to 13 residues. Germline V gene sequence: CDR1 MDHEN, CDR2 SYDVKM. The CDR3 DNA sequence: TGTGCCAGCACCATAGCCAGGGGTCAGCCCCAGCATTTT. It is translated as CASTIARGQPQHF.